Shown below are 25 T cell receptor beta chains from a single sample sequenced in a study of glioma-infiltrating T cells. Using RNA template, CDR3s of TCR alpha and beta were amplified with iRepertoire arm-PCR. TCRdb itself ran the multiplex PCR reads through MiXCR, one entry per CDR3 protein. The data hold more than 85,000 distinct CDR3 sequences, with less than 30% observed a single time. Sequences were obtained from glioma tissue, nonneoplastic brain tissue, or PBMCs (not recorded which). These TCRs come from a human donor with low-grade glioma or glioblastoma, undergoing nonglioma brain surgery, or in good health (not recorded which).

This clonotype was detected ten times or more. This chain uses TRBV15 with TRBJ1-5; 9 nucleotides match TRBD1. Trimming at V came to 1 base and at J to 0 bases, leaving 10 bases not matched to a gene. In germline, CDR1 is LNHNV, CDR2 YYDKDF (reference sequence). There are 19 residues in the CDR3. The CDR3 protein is CATSRGVRTGAHSNQPQHF. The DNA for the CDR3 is TGTGCCACCAGCAGAGGGGTGCGGACAGGGGCCCATAGCAATCAGCCCCAGCATTTT.

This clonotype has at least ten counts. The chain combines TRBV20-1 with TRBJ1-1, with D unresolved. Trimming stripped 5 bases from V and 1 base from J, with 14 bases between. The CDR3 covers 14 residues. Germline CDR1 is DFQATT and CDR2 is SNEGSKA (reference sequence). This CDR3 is CSAPWPGKNTEAFF. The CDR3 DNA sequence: TGCAGTGCTCCGTGGCCGGGAAAGAACACTGAAGCTTTCTTT.

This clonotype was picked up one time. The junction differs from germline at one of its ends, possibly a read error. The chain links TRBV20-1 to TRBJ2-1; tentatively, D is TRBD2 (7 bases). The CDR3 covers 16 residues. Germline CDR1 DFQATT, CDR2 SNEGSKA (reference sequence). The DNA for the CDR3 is TGCAGTGTTAGGAATCCGGGGGGCAAACCTTTGGGTGAGCAGTTGTTC. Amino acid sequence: CSVRNPGGKPLGEQLF.

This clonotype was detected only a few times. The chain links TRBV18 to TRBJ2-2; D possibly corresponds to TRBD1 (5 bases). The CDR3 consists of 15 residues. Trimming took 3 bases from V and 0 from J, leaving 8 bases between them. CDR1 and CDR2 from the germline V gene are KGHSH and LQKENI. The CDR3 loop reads CASSPTGPNTGELFF. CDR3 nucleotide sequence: TGTGCCAGCTCACCTACAGGCCCGAACACCGGGGAGCTGTTTTTT.

CDR3 in amino acids: CASSRPGVTDTQYF. CDR3 DNA sequence: TGTGCCAGCAGCCGCCCGGGGGTCACAGATACGCAGTATTTT. This rearrangement joins TRBV7-2 to TRBJ2-3, with D perhaps matching TRBD2 (6 bases). Trimming took off 5 bases at V and 2 bases at J, with 11 bases between the two ends. Germline CDR1 reads SGHTA; CDR2 reads FQGNSA. The CDR3 covers 14 residues.

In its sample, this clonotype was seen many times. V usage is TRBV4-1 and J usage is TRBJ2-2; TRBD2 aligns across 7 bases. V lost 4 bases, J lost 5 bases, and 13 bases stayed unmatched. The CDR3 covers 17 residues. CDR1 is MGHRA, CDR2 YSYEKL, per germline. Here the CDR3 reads CASSREGMEVMTGELFF. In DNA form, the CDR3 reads TGCGCCAGCAGCCGGGAGGGGATGGAAGTAATGACCGGGGAGCTGTTTTTT.

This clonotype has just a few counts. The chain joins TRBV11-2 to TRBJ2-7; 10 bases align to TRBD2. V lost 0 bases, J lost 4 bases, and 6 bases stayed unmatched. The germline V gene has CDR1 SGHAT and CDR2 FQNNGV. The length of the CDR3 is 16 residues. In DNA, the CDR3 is TGTGCCAGCAGCTTAGATCCGGCTAGCGGGGGTTACGAGCAGTACTTC. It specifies CASSLDPASGGYEQYF.

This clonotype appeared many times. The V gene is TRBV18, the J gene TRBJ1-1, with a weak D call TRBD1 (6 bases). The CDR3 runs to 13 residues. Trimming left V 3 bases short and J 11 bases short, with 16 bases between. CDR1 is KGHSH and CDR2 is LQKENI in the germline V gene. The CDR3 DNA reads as TGTGCCAGCTCACCCGCGGGGGGCGAAAGGGCTTTCTTT. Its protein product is CASSPAGGERAFF.

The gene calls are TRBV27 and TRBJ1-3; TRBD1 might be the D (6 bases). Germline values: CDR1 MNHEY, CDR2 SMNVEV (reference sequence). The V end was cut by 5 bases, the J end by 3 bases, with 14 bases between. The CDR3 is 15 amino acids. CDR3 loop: CASSGTGNGGNTIYF. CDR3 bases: TGTGCCAGCAGTGGAACAGGGAATGGTGGAAACACCATATATTTT.

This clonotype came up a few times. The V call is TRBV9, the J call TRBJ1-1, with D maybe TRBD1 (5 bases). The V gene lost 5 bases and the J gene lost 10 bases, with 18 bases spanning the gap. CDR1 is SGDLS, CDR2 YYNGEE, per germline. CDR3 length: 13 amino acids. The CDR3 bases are TGTGCCAGCAGGAGCTCCTGGGGGGGGGGAGCTTTCTTT. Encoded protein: CASRSSWGGGAFF.

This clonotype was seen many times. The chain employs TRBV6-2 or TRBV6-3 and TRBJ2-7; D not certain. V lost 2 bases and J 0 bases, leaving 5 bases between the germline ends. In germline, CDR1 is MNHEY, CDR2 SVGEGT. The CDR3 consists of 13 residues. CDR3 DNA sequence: TGTGCCAGCAGTTACCCTGGCTCCTACGAGCAGTACTTC. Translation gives CASSYPGSYEQYF.

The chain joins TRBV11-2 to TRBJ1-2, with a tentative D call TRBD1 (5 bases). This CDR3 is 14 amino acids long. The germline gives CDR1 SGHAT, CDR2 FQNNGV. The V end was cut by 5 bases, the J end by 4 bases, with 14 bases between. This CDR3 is CASSLGTASYGYTF. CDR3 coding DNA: TGTGCCAGCAGCCTGGGGACGGCATCCTATGGCTACACCTTC.

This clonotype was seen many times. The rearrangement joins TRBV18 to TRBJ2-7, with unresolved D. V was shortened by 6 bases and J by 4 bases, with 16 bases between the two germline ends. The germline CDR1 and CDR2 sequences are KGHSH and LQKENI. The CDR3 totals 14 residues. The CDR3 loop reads CASSPGKVLYEQYF. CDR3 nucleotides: TGTGCCAGCTCTCCGGGCAAGGTTCTATACGAGCAGTACTTC.

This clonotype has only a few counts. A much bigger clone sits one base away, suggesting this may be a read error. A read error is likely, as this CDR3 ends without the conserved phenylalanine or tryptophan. CDR3 DNA sequence: TGCGCCACCCAGGACTCGAGCTCCTACAATGAGCAGTTCCTC. Protein sequence: CATQDSSSYNEQFL. The chain couples TRBV10-2 to TRBJ2-1; weak D call: TRBD2 (5 bases). CDR1 is WSHSY, CDR2 SAAADI, per germline. The CDR3 loop spans 14 amino acids. V was cut by 10 bases and J by 0 bases, with 13 bases left in between.

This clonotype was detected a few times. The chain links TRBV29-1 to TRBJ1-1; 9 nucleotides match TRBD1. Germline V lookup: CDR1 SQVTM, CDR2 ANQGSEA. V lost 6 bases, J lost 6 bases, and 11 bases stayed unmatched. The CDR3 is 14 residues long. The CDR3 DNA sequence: TGCAGCGTGTCTCCCGGGACAGGGATCCCTGAAGCTTTCTTT. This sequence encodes CSVSPGTGIPEAFF.

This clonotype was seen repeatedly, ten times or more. The CDR3 spells CASSEYRGGNSPLHF. CDR3 nucleotide sequence: TGTGCCAGCAGTGAATACCGGGGGGGAAATTCACCCCTCCACTTT. The chain recombines TRBV25-1 with TRBJ1-6, with D possibly matching TRBD1 (5 bases). The CDR3 totals 15 residues. V lost 0 bases and J lost 7, with 10 bases in between. CDR1 and CDR2 from the germline V gene are MGHDK and SYGVNS. Using reference TRBV25-1 and TRBJ1-6 for the parts outside the CDR3, the full variable domain is EADIYQTPRYLVIGTGKKITLECSQTMGHDKMYWYQQDPGMELHLIHYSYGVNSTEKGDLSSESTVSRIRTEHFPLTLESARPSHTSQYLCASSEYRGGNSPLHFGNGTRLTVT.

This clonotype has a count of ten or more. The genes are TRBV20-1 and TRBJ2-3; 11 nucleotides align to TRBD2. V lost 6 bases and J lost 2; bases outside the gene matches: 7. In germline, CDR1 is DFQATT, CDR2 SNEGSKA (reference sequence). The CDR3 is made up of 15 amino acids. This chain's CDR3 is CSAQGTSGLTDTQYF. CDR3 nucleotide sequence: TGCAGTGCGCAGGGGACTAGCGGACTCACAGATACGCAGTATTTT.

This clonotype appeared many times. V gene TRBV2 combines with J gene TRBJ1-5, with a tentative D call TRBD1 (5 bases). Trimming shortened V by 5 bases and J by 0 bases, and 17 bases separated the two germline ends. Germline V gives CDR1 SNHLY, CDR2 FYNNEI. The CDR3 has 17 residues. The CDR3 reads CASSPGEGTYSNQPQHF. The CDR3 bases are TGTGCCAGCAGTCCGGGGGAGGGGACCTATAGCAATCAGCCCCAGCATTTT.

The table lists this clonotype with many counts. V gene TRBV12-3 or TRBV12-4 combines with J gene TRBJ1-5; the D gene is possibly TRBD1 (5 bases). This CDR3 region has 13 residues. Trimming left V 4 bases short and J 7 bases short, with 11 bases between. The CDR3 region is CASSSGEGQPQHF. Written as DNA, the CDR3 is TGTGCCAGCAGTTCCGGCGAGGGGCAGCCCCAGCATTTT.

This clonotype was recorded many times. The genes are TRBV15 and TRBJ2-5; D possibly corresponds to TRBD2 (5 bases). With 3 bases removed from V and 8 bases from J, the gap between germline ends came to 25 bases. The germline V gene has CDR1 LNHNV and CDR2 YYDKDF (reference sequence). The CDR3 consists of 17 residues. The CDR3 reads CATSSLITYGSRTTQYF. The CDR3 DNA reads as TGTGCCACCAGCAGCTTAATCACATATGGTTCGCGGACTACCCAGTACTTC.

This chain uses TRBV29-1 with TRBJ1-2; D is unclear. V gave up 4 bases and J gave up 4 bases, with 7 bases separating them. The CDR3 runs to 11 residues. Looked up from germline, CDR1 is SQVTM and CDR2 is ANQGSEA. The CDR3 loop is CSVVLFYGYTF. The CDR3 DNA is TGCAGCGTTGTTCTCTTCTATGGCTACACCTTC.

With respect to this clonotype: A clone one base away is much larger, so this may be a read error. The CDR3 nucleotides read TGTGCCAGCAGCTACGGACAGGGGAACGCCAGGGAGCTGTTTTTT. Translated, it gives CASSYGQGNARELFF. This chain connects TRBV11-3 to TRBJ2-2; 9 bases map to TRBD1. This CDR3 has 15 amino acids. The J segment lost 9 bases and the V segment lost 4 bases, leaving 9 bases of the junction unmatched. CDR1 and CDR2 from the germline V gene are SGHNT and YENEEA.

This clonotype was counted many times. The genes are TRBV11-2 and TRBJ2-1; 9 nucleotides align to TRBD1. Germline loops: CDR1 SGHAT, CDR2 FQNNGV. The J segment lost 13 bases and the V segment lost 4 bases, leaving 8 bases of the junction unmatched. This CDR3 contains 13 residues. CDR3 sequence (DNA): TGTGCCAGCAGCTGGACAACAGGGGGCCCACAGTTCTTC. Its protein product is CASSWTTGGPQFF. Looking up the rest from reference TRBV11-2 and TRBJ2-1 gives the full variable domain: EAGVAQSPRYKIIEKRQSVAFWCNPISGHATLYWYQQILGQGPKLLIQFQNNGVVDDSQLPKDRFSAERLKGVDSTLKIQPAKLEDSAVYLCASSWTTGGPQFFGPGTRLTVL.

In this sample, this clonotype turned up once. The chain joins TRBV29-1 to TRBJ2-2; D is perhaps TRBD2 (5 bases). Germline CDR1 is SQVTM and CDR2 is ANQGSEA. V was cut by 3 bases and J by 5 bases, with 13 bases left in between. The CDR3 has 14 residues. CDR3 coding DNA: TGCAGCGTTGACGTGACCGGGAAAACCGGGGAGCTGTTTTTT. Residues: CSVDVTGKTGELFF.

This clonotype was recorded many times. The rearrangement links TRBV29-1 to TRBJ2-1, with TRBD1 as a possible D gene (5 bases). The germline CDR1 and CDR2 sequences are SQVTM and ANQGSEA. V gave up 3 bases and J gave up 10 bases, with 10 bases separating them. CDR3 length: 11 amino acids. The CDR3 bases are TGCAGCGTTGACTATTCAGGGGAGCAGTTCTTC. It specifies CSVDYSGEQFF.